The source of this T cell receptor (beta chain) is a study of T-cell memory formation after mild COVID-19. This clonotype was counted a few times. Germline V gives CDR1 LGHDT, CDR2 YNNKEL (reference sequence). The CDR3 extends over 17 amino acids. V was shortened by 3 bases and J by 2 bases, with 18 bases between the two germline ends. TCRdb independently ran MiXCR on the 5' RACE reads; one entry per CDR3 protein. The sample includes roughly 100,000 distinct CDR3 sequences, 15% to 20% of them seen just once. The V gene is TRBV3-1, the J gene TRBJ2-3; possibly TRBD2 for D (7 bases). Sequenced: PBMCs or a T cell subset sorted from them (not recorded which). This TCR derives from an adult woman who had mild COVID-19 (a few samples of this study predate the infection). Cell type and time point are not known. The CDR3 region is CASSHGFAGAITDTQYF. The CDR3 bases are TGTGCCAGCAGCCACGGTTTCGCGGGGGCGATCACAGATACGCAGTATTTT.